One T cell receptor (beta chain) is described in this entry. Its cognate antigen is unknown. Separate sequencing covered autoproliferating (CFSE-dim) and non-proliferating (CFSE-high) T cells from stimulus-free culture. Roughly 5.2x10^7 CFSE-labeled PBMCs were cultured 6 to 7 days unstimulated, then replicate wells were pooled. PBMCs were labeled with 0.5 uM CFSE and cultured without exogenous stimuli. The record originates from a study of memory B cells and T cells in multiple sclerosis. Assay: immunoSEQ multiplex PCR; the TCRdb copy retains only in-frame clones and omits some. The sample has some 48,000 clones; roughly 82% are singletons. The V segment lost 7 bases and the J segment 3 bases; nucleotides outside the gene matches: 6. The CDR3 extends over 14 amino acids. Germline V gene lookup returns CDR1 SGHRS and CDR2 YFSETQ. Study-level results: Shared clonotype counts depended on differing compartment clone-set sizes and were normalized.

The source is a human donor with multiple sclerosis. The chain couples TRBV5-1 to TRBJ2-1, with TRBD1 matching over 8 bases. Sequencing used PBMCs from blood kept in culture. This CDR3 reads CASSLDRDYNEQFF. Here the CDR3 DNA reads TGCGCCAGCTCACTGGACAGGGACTACAATGAGCAGTTCTTC.